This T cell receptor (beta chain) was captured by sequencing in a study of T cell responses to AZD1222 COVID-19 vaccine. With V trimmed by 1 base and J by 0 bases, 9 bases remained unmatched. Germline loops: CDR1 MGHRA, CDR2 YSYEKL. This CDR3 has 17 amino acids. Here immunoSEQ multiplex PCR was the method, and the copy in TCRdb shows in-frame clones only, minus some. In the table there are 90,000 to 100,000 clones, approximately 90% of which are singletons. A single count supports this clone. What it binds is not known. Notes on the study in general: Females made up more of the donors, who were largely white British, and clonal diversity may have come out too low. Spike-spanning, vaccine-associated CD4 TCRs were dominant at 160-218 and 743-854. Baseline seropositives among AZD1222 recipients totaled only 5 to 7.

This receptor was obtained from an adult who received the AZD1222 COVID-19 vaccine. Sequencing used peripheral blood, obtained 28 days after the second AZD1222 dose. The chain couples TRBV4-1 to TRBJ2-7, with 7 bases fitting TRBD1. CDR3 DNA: TGCGCCAGCAGCCAAGGCCCGACAGGGTCGGGCTCCTACGAGCAGTACTTC. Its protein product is CASSQGPTGSGSYEQYF.